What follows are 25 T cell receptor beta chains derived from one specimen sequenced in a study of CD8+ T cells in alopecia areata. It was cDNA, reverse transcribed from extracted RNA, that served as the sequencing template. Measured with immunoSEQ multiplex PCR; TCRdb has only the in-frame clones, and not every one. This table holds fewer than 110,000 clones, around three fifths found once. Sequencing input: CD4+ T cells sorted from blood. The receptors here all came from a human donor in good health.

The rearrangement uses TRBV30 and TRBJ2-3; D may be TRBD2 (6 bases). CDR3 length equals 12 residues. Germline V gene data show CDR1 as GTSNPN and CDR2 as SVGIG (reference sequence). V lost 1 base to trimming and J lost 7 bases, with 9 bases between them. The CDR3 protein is CAWSASVNTQYF. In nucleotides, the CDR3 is TGTGCCTGGAGTGCTAGCGTAAATACGCAGTATTTT.

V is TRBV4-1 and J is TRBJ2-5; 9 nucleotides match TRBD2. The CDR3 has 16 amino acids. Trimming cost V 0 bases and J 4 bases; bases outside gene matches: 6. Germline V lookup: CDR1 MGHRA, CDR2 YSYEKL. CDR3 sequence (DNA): TGCGCCAGCAGCCAAGATGCGGGGGGGCCCCGAGAGACCCAGTACTTC. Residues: CASSQDAGGPRETQYF.

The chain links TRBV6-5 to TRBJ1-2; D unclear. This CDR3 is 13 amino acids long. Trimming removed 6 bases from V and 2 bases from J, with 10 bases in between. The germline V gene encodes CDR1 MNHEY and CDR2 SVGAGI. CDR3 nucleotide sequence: TGTGCCAGCAGCCCATCTGGGAACTATGGCTACACCTTC. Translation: CASSPSGNYGYTF.

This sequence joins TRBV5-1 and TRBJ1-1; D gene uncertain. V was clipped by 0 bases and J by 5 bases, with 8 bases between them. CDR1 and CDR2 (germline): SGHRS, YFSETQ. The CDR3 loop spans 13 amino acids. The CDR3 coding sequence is TGCGCCAGCAGCTTGGCCTCGGGGACTGAAGCTTTCTTT. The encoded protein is CASSLASGTEAFF.

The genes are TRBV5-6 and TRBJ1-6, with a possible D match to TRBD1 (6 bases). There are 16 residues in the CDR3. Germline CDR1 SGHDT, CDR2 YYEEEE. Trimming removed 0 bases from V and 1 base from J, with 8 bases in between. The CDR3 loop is CASSLGGGSYNSPLHF. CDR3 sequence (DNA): TGTGCCAGCAGCTTGGGAGGGGGTTCCTATAATTCACCCCTCCACTTT.

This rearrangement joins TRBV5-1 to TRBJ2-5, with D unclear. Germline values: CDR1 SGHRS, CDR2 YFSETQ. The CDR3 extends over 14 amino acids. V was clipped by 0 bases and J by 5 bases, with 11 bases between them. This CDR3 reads CASSLDVGRETQYF. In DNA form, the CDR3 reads TGCGCCAGCAGCTTGGATGTCGGCCGGGAGACCCAGTACTTC.

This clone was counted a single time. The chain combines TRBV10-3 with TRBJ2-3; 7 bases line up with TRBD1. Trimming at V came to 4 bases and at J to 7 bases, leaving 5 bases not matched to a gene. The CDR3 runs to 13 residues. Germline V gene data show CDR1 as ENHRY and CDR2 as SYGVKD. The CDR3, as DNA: TGTGCCATCAGTGGCTGGGGACAGCATACGCAGTATTTT. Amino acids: CAISGWGQHTQYF.

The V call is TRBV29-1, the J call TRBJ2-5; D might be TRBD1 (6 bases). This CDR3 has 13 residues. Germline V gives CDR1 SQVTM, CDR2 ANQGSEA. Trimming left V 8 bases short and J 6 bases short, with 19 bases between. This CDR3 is CSIERQVGKTQYF. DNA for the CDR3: TGCAGCATCGAACGACAGGTCGGAAAGACCCAGTACTTC.

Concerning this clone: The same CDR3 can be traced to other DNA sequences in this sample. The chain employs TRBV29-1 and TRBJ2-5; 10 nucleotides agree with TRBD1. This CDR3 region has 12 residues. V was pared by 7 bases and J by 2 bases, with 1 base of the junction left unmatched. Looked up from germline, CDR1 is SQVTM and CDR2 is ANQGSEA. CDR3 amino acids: CSAGQGQETQYF. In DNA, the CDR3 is TGCAGCGCGGGACAGGGGCAAGAGACCCAGTACTTC.

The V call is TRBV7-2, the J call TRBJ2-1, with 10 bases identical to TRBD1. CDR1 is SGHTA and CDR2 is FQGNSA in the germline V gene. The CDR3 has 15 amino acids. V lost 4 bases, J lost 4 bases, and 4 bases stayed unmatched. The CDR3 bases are TGTGCCAGCAGCTCTAGGACAGGGGGATACAATGAGCAGTTCTTC. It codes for CASSSRTGGYNEQFF.

The CDR3 bases are TGTGCCTGGAGCGACGTCCTTAGCAATCAGCCCCAGCATTTT. Protein: CAWSDVLSNQPQHF. The rearrangement links TRBV30 to TRBJ1-5; D is uncertain. The CDR3 sequence is 14 residues long. In germline, CDR1 is GTSNPN, CDR2 SVGIG (reference sequence). Trimming removed 3 bases from V and 0 bases from J, with 9 bases in between.

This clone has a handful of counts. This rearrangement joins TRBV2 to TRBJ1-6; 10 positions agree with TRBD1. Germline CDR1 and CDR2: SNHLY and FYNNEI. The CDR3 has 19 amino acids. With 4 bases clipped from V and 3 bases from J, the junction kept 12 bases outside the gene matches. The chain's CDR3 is CASSALTGTGAHYNSPLHF. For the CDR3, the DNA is TGTGCCAGCAGTGCCCTCACCGGGACAGGGGCGCACTATAATTCACCCCTCCACTTT.

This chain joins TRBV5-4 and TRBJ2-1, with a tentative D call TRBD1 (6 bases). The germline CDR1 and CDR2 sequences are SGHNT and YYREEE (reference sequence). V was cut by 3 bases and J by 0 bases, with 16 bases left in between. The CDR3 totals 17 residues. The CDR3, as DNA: TGTGCCAGCAGCTGGGGCTTGTCGACAGGCTCCTACAATGAGCAGTTCTTC. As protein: CASSWGLSTGSYNEQFF.

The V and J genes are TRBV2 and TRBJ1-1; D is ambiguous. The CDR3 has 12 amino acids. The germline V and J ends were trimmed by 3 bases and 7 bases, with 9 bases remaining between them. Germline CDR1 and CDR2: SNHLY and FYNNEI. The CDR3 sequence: CASSDVGFEAFF. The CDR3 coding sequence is TGTGCCAGCAGTGACGTGGGGTTTGAAGCTTTCTTT.

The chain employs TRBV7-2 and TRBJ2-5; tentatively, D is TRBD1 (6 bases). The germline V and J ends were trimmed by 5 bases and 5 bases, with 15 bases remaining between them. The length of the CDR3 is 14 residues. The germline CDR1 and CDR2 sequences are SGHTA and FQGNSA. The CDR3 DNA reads TGTGCCAGCAGCGGACAGACAGGCCCCGAGACCCAGTACTTC. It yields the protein CASSGQTGPETQYF. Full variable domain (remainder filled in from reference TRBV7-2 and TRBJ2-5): GAGVSQSPSNKVTEKGKDVELRCDPISGHTALYWYRQSLGQGLEFLIYFQGNSAPDKSGLPSDRFSAERTGGSVSTLTIQRTQQEDSAVYLCASSGQTGPETQYFGPGTRLLVL.

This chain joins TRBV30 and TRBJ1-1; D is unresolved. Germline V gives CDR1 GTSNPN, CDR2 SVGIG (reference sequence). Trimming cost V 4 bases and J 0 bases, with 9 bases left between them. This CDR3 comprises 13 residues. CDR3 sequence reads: CAWTDVMNTEAFF. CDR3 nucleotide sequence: TGTGCCTGGACAGACGTGATGAACACTGAAGCTTTCTTT.

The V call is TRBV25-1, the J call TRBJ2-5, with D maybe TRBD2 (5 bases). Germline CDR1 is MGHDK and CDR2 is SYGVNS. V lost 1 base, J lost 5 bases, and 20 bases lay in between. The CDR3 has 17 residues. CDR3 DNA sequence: TGTGCCAGCAGTGAATCGCAACCGGGAAAATCGGGGGAGACCCAGTACTTC. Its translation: CASSESQPGKSGETQYF.

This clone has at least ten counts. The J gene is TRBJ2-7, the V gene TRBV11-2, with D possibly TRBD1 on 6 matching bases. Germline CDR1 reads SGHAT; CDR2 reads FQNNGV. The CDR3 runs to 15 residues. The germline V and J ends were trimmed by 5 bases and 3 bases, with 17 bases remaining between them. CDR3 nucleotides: TGTGCCAGCAGCCCCAATACCGGGACATACTACGAGCAGTACTTC. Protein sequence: CASSPNTGTYYEQYF.

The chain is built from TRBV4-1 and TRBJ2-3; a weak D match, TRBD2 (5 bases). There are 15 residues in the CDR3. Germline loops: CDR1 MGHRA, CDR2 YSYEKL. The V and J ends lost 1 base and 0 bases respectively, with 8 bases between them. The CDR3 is CASSQGGLSTDTQYF. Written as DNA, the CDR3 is TGCGCCAGCAGCCAAGGCGGGTTAAGCACAGATACGCAGTATTTT.

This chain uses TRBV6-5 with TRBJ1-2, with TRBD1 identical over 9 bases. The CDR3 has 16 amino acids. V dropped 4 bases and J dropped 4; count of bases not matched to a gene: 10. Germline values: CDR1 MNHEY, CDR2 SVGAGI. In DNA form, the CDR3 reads TGTGCCAGCAGTTTCTTCCTCCGGGACAGGGTCTATGGCTACACCTTC. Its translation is CASSFFLRDRVYGYTF.

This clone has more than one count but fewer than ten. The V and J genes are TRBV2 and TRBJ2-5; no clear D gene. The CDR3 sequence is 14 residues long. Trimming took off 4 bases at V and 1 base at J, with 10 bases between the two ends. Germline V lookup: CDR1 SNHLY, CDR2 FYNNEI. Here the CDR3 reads CASSVRRSQETQYF. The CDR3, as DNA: TGTGCCAGCAGTGTTAGGCGGAGCCAAGAGACCCAGTACTTC.

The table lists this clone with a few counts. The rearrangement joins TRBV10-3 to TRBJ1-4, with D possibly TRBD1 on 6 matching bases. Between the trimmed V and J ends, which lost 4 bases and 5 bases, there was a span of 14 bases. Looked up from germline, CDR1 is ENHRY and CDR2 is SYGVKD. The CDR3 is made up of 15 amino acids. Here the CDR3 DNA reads TGTGCCATCAGTGCGGGGGGCCGAGGAAATGAAAAACTGTTTTTT. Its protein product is CAISAGGRGNEKLFF.

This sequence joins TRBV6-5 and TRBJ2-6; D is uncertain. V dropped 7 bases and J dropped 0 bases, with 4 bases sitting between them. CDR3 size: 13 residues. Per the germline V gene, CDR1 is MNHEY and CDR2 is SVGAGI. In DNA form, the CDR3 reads TGTGCCAGCACCTTCTCTGGGGCCAACGTCCTGACTTTC. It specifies CASTFSGANVLTF.

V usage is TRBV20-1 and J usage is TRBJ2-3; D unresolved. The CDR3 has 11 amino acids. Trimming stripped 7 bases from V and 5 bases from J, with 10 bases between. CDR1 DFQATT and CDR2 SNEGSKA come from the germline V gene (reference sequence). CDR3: CSGVSRDTQYF. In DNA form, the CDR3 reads TGCAGTGGGGTTTCGAGAGATACGCAGTATTTT.

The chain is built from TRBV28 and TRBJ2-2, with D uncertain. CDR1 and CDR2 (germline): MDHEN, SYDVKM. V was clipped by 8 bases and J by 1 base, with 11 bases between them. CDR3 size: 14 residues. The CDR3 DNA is TGTGCCAGCGCAATGGGCCAGAACACCGGGGAGCTGTTTTTT. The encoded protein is CASAMGQNTGELFF.